A single sample gave rise to the 32 T cell receptor beta chains below, sequenced in a study of blood T cell repertoires in COVID-19. Profiled with immunoSEQ multiplex PCR; TCRdb holds only in-frame clones, not every one. The sample has about 230,000 clones; about nine tenths are singletons. What was sequenced was peripheral blood. Every receptor here comes from a man aged 50-59 years with COVID-19, enrolled during active disease.

The J gene is TRBJ2-1, the V gene TRBV4-3; D is possibly TRBD2 (5 bases). Germline CDR1 is LGHNA and CDR2 is YSLEER. This CDR3 region has 13 residues. Trimming pared 0 bases from V and 7 bases from J, leaving 7 bases between. As DNA, the CDR3 is TGCGCCAGCAGCCAAGAGCGGAGGAATGAGCAGTTCTTC. The encoded protein is CASSQERRNEQFF.

The chain uses TRBV6-5 and TRBJ2-1; TRBD1 might be the D (6 bases). CDR3 length: 15 amino acids. The ends were cut back, 2 bases at V and 9 bases at J, with 17 bases in the middle. Germline V gene lookup returns CDR1 MNHEY and CDR2 SVGAGI. CDR3 sequence: CASSYQVDRNVEQFF. As DNA, the CDR3 is TGTGCCAGCAGTTACCAAGTTGACAGGAATGTTGAGCAGTTCTTC.

This chain connects TRBV28 to TRBJ1-2, with D possibly TRBD1 on 6 matching bases. CDR1 is MDHEN, CDR2 SYDVKM, per germline. Trimming removed 7 bases from V and 5 bases from J, with 11 bases in between. The CDR3 runs 12 residues. CDR3 residues: CASTGALYGYTF. DNA for the CDR3: TGTGCCAGCACAGGGGCGTTATATGGCTACACCTTC.

The V call is TRBV24-1, the J call TRBJ2-2; D ambiguous. The ends were cut back, 6 bases at V and 4 bases at J, with 11 bases in the middle. Germline CDR1 is KGHDR and CDR2 is SFDVKD. CDR3 length equals 14 residues. CDR3 coding DNA: TGTGCCACCAGTAGCAGACTGAGCACCGGGGAGCTGTTTTTT. Its translation: CATSSRLSTGELFF.

This chain links TRBV6-6 with TRBJ1-1, with TRBD1 as a possible D gene (6 bases). The CDR3 length is 15 residues. Per germline, CDR1 MNHNY and CDR2 SVGAGI (reference sequence). V was shortened by 2 bases and J by 4 bases, with 14 bases between the two germline ends. In nucleotides, the CDR3 is TGTGCCAGCAGTTACACAGTGCAAGGGGGCACTGAAGCTTTCTTT. Translation gives CASSYTVQGGTEAFF.

The rearrangement joins TRBV13 to TRBJ2-7, with a weak D call TRBD2 (5 bases). Looked up from germline, CDR1 is PRHDT and CDR2 is FYEKMQ (reference sequence). Trimming left V 5 bases short and J 7 bases short, with 27 bases between. The CDR3 loop spans 17 amino acids. For the CDR3, the DNA is TGTGCCAGCAGCCTTTCCCCCCACGAACCGGGGAGTAAGGAGCAGTACTTC. This gives the protein CASSLSPHEPGSKEQYF.

In its sample, this clone was seen a few times. The chain couples TRBV4-1 to TRBJ1-5, with D unresolved. The germline V gene has CDR1 MGHRA and CDR2 YSYEKL. The CDR3 length is 15 residues. With 4 bases removed from V and 1 base from J, the gap between germline ends came to 11 bases. This CDR3 is CASSPQLGSNQPQHF. DNA of the CDR3: TGCGCCAGCAGCCCCCAGTTGGGCAGCAATCAGCCCCAGCATTTT.

The chain uses TRBV6-5 and TRBJ1-1; D might be TRBD1 (5 bases). Germline V gives CDR1 MNHEY, CDR2 SVGAGI. Deletions cut 6 bases from V and 1 base from J, with 15 bases between. The CDR3 consists of 15 residues. The chain's CDR3 is CASRRNLQGNTEAFF. For the CDR3, the DNA is TGTGCCAGCAGACGAAACCTCCAGGGGAACACTGAAGCTTTCTTT.

This clone was recorded only once. The gene calls are TRBV6-6 and TRBJ1-2; D uncertain. The V gene lost 4 bases and the J gene lost 1 base, with 13 bases spanning the gap. The CDR3 is 15 amino acids. Germline assignment: CDR1 MNHNY and CDR2 SVGAGI (reference sequence). In DNA, the CDR3 is TGTGCCAGCAGTTTCTCCCCAGGAATTAACTATGGCTACACCTTC. Translated, it gives CASSFSPGINYGYTF.

The chain uses TRBV5-1 and TRBJ2-3; TRBD2 agrees at 14 bases. Germline CDR1 is SGHRS and CDR2 is YFSETQ. The CDR3 loop spans 18 amino acids. V dropped 4 bases and J dropped 3; count of bases not matched to a gene: 10. The CDR3 spells CASSIGTSGSIGTDTQYF. For the CDR3, the DNA is TGCGCCAGCAGCATAGGGACTAGCGGGAGTATTGGTACAGATACGCAGTATTTT.

V and J are TRBV2 and TRBJ2-5, with D uncertain. V was pared by 4 bases and J by 6 bases, with 6 bases between. The germline CDR1 and CDR2 sequences are SNHLY and FYNNEI. This CDR3 spans 11 amino acids. Here the CDR3 DNA reads TGTGCCAGCAGTGGAAGCCAGACCCAGTACTTC. It is translated as CASSGSQTQYF.

J is TRBJ1-2 and V is TRBV18, with D perhaps TRBD1 (5 bases). V was clipped by 0 bases and J by 13 bases, with 12 bases between them. CDR1 is KGHSH and CDR2 is LQKENI in the germline V gene. CDR3 length: 12 residues. CDR3 DNA sequence: TGTGCCAGCTCACCACCCCCAGGGATTATCACCTTC. Residues: CASSPPPGIITF.

V is TRBV24-1 and J is TRBJ2-1; TRBD1 agrees at 7 bases. Per the germline V gene, CDR1 is KGHDR and CDR2 is SFDVKD. The J segment lost 4 bases and the V segment lost 3 bases, leaving 5 bases of the junction unmatched. The CDR3 loop spans 15 amino acids. The CDR3 sequence is CATSDGQDFYNEQFF. CDR3 in DNA: TGTGCCACCAGTGATGGACAGGATTTTTACAATGAGCAGTTCTTC.

The chain carries TRBV3-1 (or the pseudogene TRBV3-2) and TRBJ2-2, with 7 bases that match TRBD2. The CDR3 totals 14 residues. Per germline, CDR1 LGHDT and CDR2 YNNKEL (reference sequence). V shed 1 base, J shed 7 bases, and the junction held 3 bases outside the gene matches. Here the CDR3 DNA reads TGTGCCAGCAGCCAAGTAACGGGGGGCGGGGAGCTGTTTTTT. This translates into CASSQVTGGGELFF.

The chain combines TRBV6-4 with TRBJ1-1; 8 nucleotides match TRBD1. There are 14 residues in the CDR3. V trimming: 4 bases; J trimming: 4 bases; junction bases outside the gene matches: 5. CDR1 is MRHNA and CDR2 is SNTAGT in the germline V gene. The CDR3 protein is CASSGQGSSTEAFF. The CDR3 region has the DNA TGTGCCAGCAGTGGACAGGGGAGTTCCACTGAAGCTTTCTTT.

This clone was seen only once. The V gene is TRBV27, the J gene TRBJ1-6, with D possibly being TRBD1 (5 bases). From germline, CDR1 is MNHEY and CDR2 SMNVEV (reference sequence). V was shortened by 2 bases and J by 7 bases, with 18 bases between the two germline ends. CDR3 size: 17 residues. CDR3 in amino acids: CASSLIPAGPLNSPLHF. DNA for the CDR3: TGTGCCAGCAGTTTAATTCCGGCAGGGCCCTTGAATTCACCCCTCCACTTT.

This clone was recorded once. CDR3 DNA: TGTGCCATGCAAGCGGGAGCGGCAGATACGCAGTATTTT. It codes for CAMQAGAADTQYF. The V and J genes are TRBV10-3 and TRBJ2-3; TRBD2 matches 8 bases. The V segment lost 9 bases and the J segment 4 bases; nucleotides outside the gene matches: 6. The germline gives CDR1 ENHRY, CDR2 SYGVKD. CDR3 length: 13 amino acids.

The chain couples TRBV4-1 to TRBJ2-7, with TRBD1 identical over 7 bases. V lost 0 bases, J lost 3 bases, and 5 bases stayed unmatched. CDR1 and CDR2 (germline): MGHRA, YSYEKL. The CDR3 covers 15 residues. CDR3 residues: CASSQDRDSSYEQYF. CDR3 coding DNA: TGCGCCAGCAGCCAAGATAGGGACAGCAGCTACGAGCAGTACTTC.

This rearrangement joins TRBV5-1 to TRBJ2-2, with 10 nucleotides matching TRBD2. V gave up 0 bases and J gave up 7 bases; unmatched junction bases: 6. The CDR3 has 16 amino acids. Germline V gene data show CDR1 as SGHRS and CDR2 as YFSETQ. The DNA for the CDR3 is TGCGCCAGCAGCTTGGATCTAGCGGGAGCTGGCGGGGAGCTGTTTTTT. The encoded protein is CASSLDLAGAGGELFF.

The rearrangement joins TRBV5-5 to TRBJ1-1; the D is unclear. V was cut by 7 bases and J by 3 bases, with 19 bases left in between. The CDR3 runs 15 residues. Germline-derived CDR1 and CDR2 are SGHKS and YYEKEE (reference sequence). The CDR3 bases are TGTGCCAGCGCTTTTGGGGAGCTAGTGGACACTGAAGCTTTCTTT. Translation: CASAFGELVDTEAFF.

V is TRBV19 and J is TRBJ2-1; TRBD2 agrees at 9 bases. The CDR3 is 15 amino acids. The ends lost 5 bases at V and 6 bases at J; junction bases unmatched: 8. CDR1 is LNHDA and CDR2 is SQIVND in the germline V gene (reference sequence). The CDR3 DNA follows: TGTGCCAGTAGTTATAGCGGGGGTCGCAGCAATGAGCAGTTCTTC. This codes for CASSYSGGRSNEQFF.

This clone was recorded a few times. The V gene is TRBV7-8, the J gene TRBJ1-6; possibly TRBD1 for D (6 bases). The CDR3 runs to 15 residues. From germline, CDR1 is SGHVS and CDR2 FQNEAQ. Trimming took 5 bases from V and 7 from J, leaving 15 bases between them. CDR3 loop: CASSPQGIENSPLHF. CDR3 in DNA: TGTGCCAGCAGCCCCCAGGGGATTGAGAATTCACCCCTCCACTTT.

The chain has TRBV14 and TRBJ2-5; 12 nucleotides agree with TRBD1. CDR3 size: 19 residues. CDR1 and CDR2 from the germline V gene are SGHDN and FVKESK. The junction had 12 bases not matched to a gene; V was cut back by 3 bases and J by 1 base. CDR3 loop: CASSHDFPGQGARQETQYF. In nucleotides, the CDR3 is TGTGCCAGCAGCCATGATTTCCCGGGACAGGGGGCTCGCCAAGAGACCCAGTACTTC.

This chain joins TRBV2 and TRBJ2-1; a possible D gene is TRBD2 (6 bases). Trimming cost V 6 bases and J 5 bases, with 17 bases left between them. Looked up from germline, CDR1 is SNHLY and CDR2 is FYNNEI. This CDR3 contains 15 residues. The CDR3 coding sequence is TGTGCCAGCAGGGCGACTAGGCTTGGGGACAATGAGCAGTTCTTC. Amino acid sequence: CASRATRLGDNEQFF.

The rearrangement uses TRBV3-1 (or the pseudogene TRBV3-2) and TRBJ2-3; D gene uncertain. Germline V lookup: CDR1 LGHDT, CDR2 YNNKEL (reference sequence). V was cut by 1 base and J by 1 base, with 6 bases left in between. The length of the CDR3 is 14 residues. The CDR3 coding sequence is TGTGCCAGCAGCCAAGTGAGCCGCACAGATACGCAGTATTTT. Encoded protein: CASSQVSRTDTQYF.

The V gene is TRBV5-1, the J gene TRBJ2-1; 16 positions match TRBD2. CDR3 length: 17 residues. CDR1 is SGHRS, CDR2 YFSETQ, per germline. V was pared by 3 bases and J by 5 bases, with 5 bases of the junction left unmatched. CDR3 sequence reads: CASSSGTSGGVHNEQFF. The CDR3 DNA is TGCGCCAGCAGCTCCGGGACTAGCGGGGGGGTACACAATGAGCAGTTCTTC.

The CDR3 loop reads CASSSPRGSVYEQYF. The CDR3 bases are TGTGCCAGCAGTAGCCCCCGGGGGTCGGTTTACGAGCAGTACTTC. The chain has TRBV6-5 and TRBJ2-7, with D possibly TRBD2 on 6 matching bases. The V gene lost 5 bases and the J gene lost 4 bases, with 18 bases spanning the gap. This CDR3 has 15 residues. Germline CDR1 MNHEY, CDR2 SVGAGI.

The rearrangement links TRBV7-3 to TRBJ1-1; 9 bases are shared with TRBD1. V trimming: 3 bases; J trimming: 4 bases; junction bases outside the gene matches: 3. Germline V CDR1 and CDR2: SGHTA, FQGTGA. CDR3 size: 14 residues. The CDR3 region has the DNA TGTGCCAGCAGCTTCGGGACAGGGTCCACTGAAGCTTTCTTT. Its protein is CASSFGTGSTEAFF.

The CDR3, as DNA: TGTGCCAGCAGTGAAACTAGCGGGACCTACAATGAGCAGTTCTTC. Translated, it gives CASSETSGTYNEQFF. The rearrangement joins TRBV6-1 to TRBJ2-1; 10 bases are shared with TRBD2. After removal of 2 bases from V and 2 bases from J, the junction contained 0 bases not matched to a gene. This CDR3 region has 15 residues. Looked up from germline, CDR1 is MNHNS and CDR2 is SASEGT.

This chain uses TRBV7-9 with TRBJ2-5, with a weak D call TRBD1 (5 bases). The CDR3 is 16 residues long. Looked up from germline, CDR1 is SEHNR and CDR2 is FQNEAQ (reference sequence). V was cut by 1 base and J by 2 bases, with 14 bases left in between. CDR3 amino acids: CASSLGIQGTQETQYF. The CDR3 nucleotides read TGTGCCAGCAGCTTAGGTATCCAGGGAACTCAAGAGACCCAGTACTTC.

The rearrangement joins TRBV3-1 (or the pseudogene TRBV3-2) to TRBJ1-1; 7 bases line up with TRBD1. V lost 4 bases to trimming and J lost 1 base; unmatched junction nucleotides: 6. CDR3 length equals 15 residues. In germline, CDR1 is LGHDT, CDR2 YNNKEL (reference sequence). DNA of the CDR3: TGTGCCAGCAGCCTCCCCGGGACAGCGAACACTGAAGCTTTCTTT. Translated: CASSLPGTANTEAFF.

The sample holds one count of this clone. The chain combines TRBV27 with TRBJ1-5; 8 bases are a match to TRBD1. The CDR3 length is 15 residues. CDR1 is MNHEY and CDR2 is SMNVEV in the germline V gene (reference sequence). Trimming took 3 bases from V and 4 from J; bases not matched to a gene: 5. CDR3 DNA: TGTGCCAGCAGTTTCGACAGGGGCGCAAATCAGCCCCAGCATTTT. It encodes CASSFDRGANQPQHF.